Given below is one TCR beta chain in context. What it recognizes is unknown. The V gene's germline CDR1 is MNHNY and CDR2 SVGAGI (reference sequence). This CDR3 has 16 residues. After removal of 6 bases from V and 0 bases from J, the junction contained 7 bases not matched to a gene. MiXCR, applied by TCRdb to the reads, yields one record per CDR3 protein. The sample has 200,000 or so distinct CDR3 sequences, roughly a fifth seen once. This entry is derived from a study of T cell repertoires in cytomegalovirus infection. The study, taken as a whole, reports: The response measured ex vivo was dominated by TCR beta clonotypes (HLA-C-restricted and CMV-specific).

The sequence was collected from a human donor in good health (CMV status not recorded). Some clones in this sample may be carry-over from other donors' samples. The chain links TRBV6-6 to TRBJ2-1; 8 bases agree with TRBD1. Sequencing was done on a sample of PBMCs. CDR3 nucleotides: TGTGCCAGCAGCGGACAGGGACCTAGCTCCTACAATGAGCAGTTCTTC. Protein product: CASSGQGPSSYNEQFF.